These 20 T cell receptor beta chains came from one sample sequenced in a study of cytomegalovirus exposure and HLA in healthy donors. Assay: immunoSEQ multiplex PCR; the TCRdb copy retains only in-frame clones and omits some. The table shows tens of thousands of clones, with approximately 94% occurring only once. Sequencing used PBMCs. The receptors derive from a man aged 18 to 29 in good health and CMV-seropositive.

J is TRBJ2-1 and V is TRBV5-4; maybe TRBD2 (6 bases). CDR1 and CDR2 from the germline V gene are SGHNT and YYREEE (reference sequence). This CDR3 has 15 residues. Trimming pared 0 bases from V and 3 bases from J, leaving 10 bases between. As DNA, the CDR3 is TGTGCCAGCAGCTTGGATCCGGGAGTCTACAATGAGCAGTTCTTC. Its protein product is CASSLDPGVYNEQFF. The whole variable domain, filled in from reference TRBV5-4 and TRBJ2-1, reads ETGVTQSPTHLIKTRGQQVTLRCSSQSGHNTVSWYQQALGQGPQFIFQYYREEENGRGNFPPRFSGLQFPNYSSELNVNALELDDSALYLCASSLDPGVYNEQFFGPGTRLTVL.

The V call is TRBV7-2, the J call TRBJ1-1; D unclear. In germline, CDR1 is SGHTA, CDR2 FQGNSA. V gave up 1 base and J gave up 5 bases, with 8 bases separating them. This CDR3 contains 13 residues. CDR3 in DNA: TGTGCCAGCAGCTTAGTGGAGGGAACTGAAGCTTTCTTT. This translates into CASSLVEGTEAFF.

In DNA form, the CDR3 reads TGTGCCAGCAGTCCACAGGGGGCTAGCACAGATACGCAGTATTTT. Translated, it gives CASSPQGASTDTQYF. The chain employs TRBV5-4 and TRBJ2-3; 9 bases map to TRBD1. Per the germline V gene, CDR1 is SGHNT and CDR2 is YYREEE (reference sequence). V shed 5 bases, J shed 0 bases, and the junction held 4 bases outside the gene matches. CDR3 length equals 15 residues.

This rearrangement joins TRBV6-6 to TRBJ1-5; 7 bases match TRBD1. The CDR3 has 15 amino acids. Losses at the gene ends were 5 bases for V and 1 base for J; bases not matched to a gene: 5. Germline V gives CDR1 MNHNY, CDR2 SVGAGI (reference sequence). The CDR3 sequence: CASSADRASNQPQHF. In nucleotides, the CDR3 is TGTGCCAGCAGTGCCGACAGGGCCAGCAATCAGCCCCAGCATTTT.

This clone showed up just once. V gene TRBV6-6 combines with J gene TRBJ2-5; a possible D gene is TRBD1 (6 bases). From germline, CDR1 is MNHNY and CDR2 SVGAGI (reference sequence). The V gene lost 6 bases and the J gene lost 2 bases, with 10 bases spanning the gap. This CDR3 region has 13 residues. The CDR3 DNA reads as TGTGCCAGCAGCCGGACAGTACAAGAGACCCAGTACTTC. This codes for CASSRTVQETQYF.

This clone occurred a few times. This chain joins TRBV2 and TRBJ2-7; D gene unclear. Between the trimmed V and J ends, which lost 4 bases and 7 bases, there was a span of 8 bases. This CDR3 has 11 residues. Per the germline V gene, CDR1 is SNHLY and CDR2 is FYNNEI. The CDR3 loop reads CASSVEREQYF. In DNA form, the CDR3 reads TGTGCCAGCAGTGTGGAGAGGGAGCAGTACTTC.

The chain couples TRBV25-1 to TRBJ1-2, with no clear D. The CDR3 runs to 13 residues. CDR1 and CDR2 from the germline V gene are MGHDK and SYGVNS. Trimming pared 0 bases from V and 4 bases from J, leaving 6 bases between. CDR3: CASSEYAGYGYTF. DNA of the CDR3: TGTGCCAGCAGTGAATATGCGGGCTATGGCTACACCTTC.

This chain uses TRBV30 with TRBJ2-3; D perhaps matches TRBD1 (6 bases). This CDR3 is built from 16 residues. CDR1 GTSNPN and CDR2 SVGIG come from the germline V gene (reference sequence). The ends were cut back, 1 base at V and 4 bases at J, with 18 bases in the middle. CDR3 loop: CAWSELQGILADTQYF. The DNA for the CDR3 is TGTGCCTGGAGTGAACTACAGGGAATCCTTGCAGATACGCAGTATTTT.

The chain recombines TRBV7-8 with TRBJ2-7; 11 nucleotides align to TRBD1. V lost 1 base and J lost 4; bases outside the gene matches: 9. CDR3 length: 17 amino acids. Germline V gives CDR1 SGHVS, CDR2 FQNEAQ. DNA for the CDR3: TGTGCCAGCAGCTTAGAGTCTCCGGGACAGGGGGTTTACGAGCAGTACTTC. This translates into CASSLESPGQGVYEQYF.

The chain couples TRBV6-6 to TRBJ1-5; TRBD1 might be the D (5 bases). CDR1 is MNHNY, CDR2 SVGAGI, per germline (reference sequence). V was pared by 6 bases and J by 0 bases, with 15 bases between. The CDR3 consists of 16 residues. The CDR3 here is CASRTRQTYSNQPQHF. As DNA, the CDR3 is TGTGCCAGCAGAACCCGACAGACATATAGCAATCAGCCCCAGCATTTT.

The CDR3 spells CASSLTSPDEQYF. The CDR3 bases are TGTGCCAGCAGTTTAACCTCCCCAGACGAGCAGTACTTC. The chain joins TRBV28 to TRBJ2-7; D gene unclear. Trimming removed 2 bases at V and 5 bases at J, with 10 bases between. The CDR3 is made up of 13 amino acids. Germline CDR1 is MDHEN and CDR2 is SYDVKM.

Turning to this clone: One end of the junction fails to match germline, which may point to a read error. V is TRBV7-7 and J is TRBJ2-1, with D unclear. The CDR3 sequence is 16 residues long. CDR1 is SSHAT and CDR2 is FNYEAQ in the germline V gene (reference sequence). DNA for the CDR3: TGTGCTAGCAGCTTAGGTCCCGACGTGGAATCGGGTGAGCAGTTCTTC. Protein product: CASSLGPDVESGEQFF.

This clone appeared once. The V gene is TRBV19, the J gene TRBJ2-7, with unresolved D. Per the germline V gene, CDR1 is LNHDA and CDR2 is SQIVND (reference sequence). The CDR3 spans 14 residues. Trimming removed 4 bases from V and 0 bases from J, with 10 bases in between. CDR3 nucleotides: TGTGCCAGTAGTAAAGGAACAGTCTCCTACGAGCAGTACTTC. Its translation: CASSKGTVSYEQYF.

The chain carries TRBV10-1 and TRBJ1-5; 8 bases are shared with TRBD1. V lost 0 bases to trimming and J lost 4 bases; unmatched junction nucleotides: 8. The CDR3 has 17 residues. Germline CDR1 WNHNN, CDR2 SYGVQD (reference sequence). For the CDR3, the DNA is TGCGCCAGCAGTGAGTCGGCAAGGGGACAGGAGAATCAGCCCCAGCATTTT. This sequence encodes CASSESARGQENQPQHF.

The V gene is TRBV9, the J gene TRBJ2-7; 10 positions agree with TRBD1. There are 16 residues in the CDR3. V was pared by 0 bases and J by 2 bases, with 5 bases of the junction left unmatched. Germline CDR1 is SGDLS and CDR2 is YYNGEE. This CDR3 is CASSVEPGTGAYEQYF. The CDR3 DNA is TGTGCCAGCAGCGTAGAGCCTGGGACAGGGGCCTACGAGCAGTACTTC.

J is TRBJ1-5 and V is TRBV7-2; D is unresolved. Trimming cost V 3 bases and J 0 bases, with 3 bases left between them. CDR3 length: 13 amino acids. Germline-derived CDR1 and CDR2 are SGHTA and FQGNSA. CDR3 sequence (DNA): TGTGCCAGCAGCTTTAATAGCAATCAGCCCCAGCATTTT. This encodes CASSFNSNQPQHF.

J is TRBJ2-3 and V is TRBV11-3, with D perhaps TRBD2 (6 bases). Germline values: CDR1 SGHNT, CDR2 YENEEA. Trimming removed 5 bases from V and 2 bases from J, with 17 bases in between. The CDR3 covers 16 residues. CDR3 region: CASSPPRVGLTDTQYF. The CDR3 DNA is TGTGCCAGCAGCCCCCCCCGGGTGGGACTCACAGATACGCAGTATTTT.

The V and J genes are TRBV2 and TRBJ1-1; 8 positions agree with TRBD1. CDR1 is SNHLY, CDR2 FYNNEI, per germline. CDR3 size: 12 residues. V trimming: 8 bases; J trimming: 10 bases; junction bases outside the gene matches: 9. The CDR3 DNA sequence: TGTGCCAGCTTACAGGGGGTCCTCCCAGCTTTCTTT. Translated: CASLQGVLPAFF.

The chain links TRBV19 to TRBJ1-1; weak D call: TRBD1 (5 bases). Trimming took 3 bases from V and 0 from J, leaving 17 bases between them. CDR3 size: 17 residues. The germline gives CDR1 LNHDA, CDR2 SQIVND (reference sequence). The DNA for the CDR3 is TGTGCCAGTAGTATGTATCGGACAACTCCAATGAACACTGAAGCTTTCTTT. Translating it yields CASSMYRTTPMNTEAFF.

The chain couples TRBV7-3 to TRBJ2-7; no clear D. CDR3 length: 13 amino acids. The germline V gene encodes CDR1 SGHTA and CDR2 FQGTGA. V shed 5 bases and J shed 1 base, with 9 bases lying between them. The CDR3 here is CASSEWASYEQYF. The CDR3 DNA reads as TGTGCCAGCAGCGAGTGGGCGTCCTACGAGCAGTACTTC.